This TCR beta chain emerged from a study of T cell responses to AZD1222 COVID-19 vaccine. CDR3 length: 13 residues. CDR1 SGHTA and CDR2 FQGNSA come from the germline V gene. Trimming left V 11 bases short and J 3 bases short, with 14 bases between. The protocol was immunoSEQ multiplex PCR, while the TCRdb copy is restricted to in-frame clones and leaves out a portion. The repertoire holds under 150,000 clones, with 93% as singletons. The starting material was peripheral blood, obtained on day 0 of AZD1222 vaccination. The origin of this receptor is an adult in good health. The rearrangement links TRBV7-2 to TRBJ1-5; no definite D call. The CDR3 DNA follows: TGTGCCGTTGGGCCAAGCACCAATCAGCCCCAGCATTTT. It translates to CAVGPSTNQPQHF.